This T cell receptor (beta chain) was captured in a study of T cell repertoires in cytomegalovirus infection. In the study overall: It can be stated that public TCR beta signatures indicated CMV infection as well as a matching HLA type. Notes on the study in general: HLA-C-restricted CMV clonotypes gave the most frequent clonotype in two of eight donors.

This CDR3 has 15 amino acids. V was clipped by 0 bases and J by 7 bases; unmatched bases: 4. CDR1 is SGHNT and CDR2 is YENEEA in the germline V gene. TCRdb redid the calling of the reads with MiXCR, one entry per CDR3 protein. The sample yields about 260,000 distinct CDR3 sequences, roughly an eighth seen once. This clonotype was found many times. As yet, its antigen is unknown. This chain links TRBV11-3 with TRBJ2-1; 9 bases agree with TRBD1. This TCR was recovered from a human donor in good health (CMV status not recorded). Some clones in this sample may be carry-over from other donors' samples. Sequencing was performed on PBMCs. The CDR3 spells CASSLDGGQGNEQFF. DNA of the CDR3: TGTGCCAGCAGCTTAGATGGGGGACAGGGAAATGAGCAGTTCTTC.